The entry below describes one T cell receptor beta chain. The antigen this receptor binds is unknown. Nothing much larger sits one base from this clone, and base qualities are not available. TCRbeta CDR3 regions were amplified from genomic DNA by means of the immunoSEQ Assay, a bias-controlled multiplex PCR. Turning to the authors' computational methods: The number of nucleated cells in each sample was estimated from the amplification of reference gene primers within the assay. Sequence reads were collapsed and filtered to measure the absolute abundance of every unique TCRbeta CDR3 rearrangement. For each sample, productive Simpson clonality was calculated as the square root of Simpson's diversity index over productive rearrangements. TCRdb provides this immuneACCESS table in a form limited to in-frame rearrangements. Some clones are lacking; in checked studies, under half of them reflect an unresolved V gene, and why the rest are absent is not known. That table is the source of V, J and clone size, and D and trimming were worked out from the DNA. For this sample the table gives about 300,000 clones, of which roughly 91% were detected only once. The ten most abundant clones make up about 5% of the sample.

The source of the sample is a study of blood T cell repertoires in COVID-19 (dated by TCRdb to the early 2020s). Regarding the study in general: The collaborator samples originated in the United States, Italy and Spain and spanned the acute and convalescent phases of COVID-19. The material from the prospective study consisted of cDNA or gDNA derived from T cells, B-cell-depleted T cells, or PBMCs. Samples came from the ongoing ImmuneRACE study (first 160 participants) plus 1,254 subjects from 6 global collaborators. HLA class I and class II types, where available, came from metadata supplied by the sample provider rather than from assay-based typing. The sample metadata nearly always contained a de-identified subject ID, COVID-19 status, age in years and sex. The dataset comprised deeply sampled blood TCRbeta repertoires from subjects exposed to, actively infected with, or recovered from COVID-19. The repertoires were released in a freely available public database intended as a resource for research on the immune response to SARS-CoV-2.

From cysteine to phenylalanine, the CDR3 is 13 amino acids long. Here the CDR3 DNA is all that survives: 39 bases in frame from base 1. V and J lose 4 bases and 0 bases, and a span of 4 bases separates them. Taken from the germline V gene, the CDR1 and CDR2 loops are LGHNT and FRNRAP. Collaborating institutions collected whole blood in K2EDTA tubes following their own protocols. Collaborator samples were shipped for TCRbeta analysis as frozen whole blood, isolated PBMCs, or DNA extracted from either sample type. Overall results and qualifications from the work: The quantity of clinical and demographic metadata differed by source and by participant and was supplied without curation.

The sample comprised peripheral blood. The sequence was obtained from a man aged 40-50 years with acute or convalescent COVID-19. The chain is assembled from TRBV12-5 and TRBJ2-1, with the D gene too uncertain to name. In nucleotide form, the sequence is TGTGCTAGTGGTTCCTCCTCCTACAATGAGCAGTTCTTC. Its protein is CASGSSSYNEQFF.